These 31 T cell receptor beta chains originate from one sample sequenced in a study of T cells in pancreatic ductal adenocarcinoma. No neoadjuvant therapy was given to the selected pancreatic ductal adenocarcinoma patients before their surgery. The protocol was immunoSEQ multiplex PCR, while the TCRdb copy is restricted to in-frame clones and leaves out a portion. Of around 31,000 clones detected, roughly nine tenths appear once; the ten largest clones hold 2.2%. The sequenced material came from PBMCs. These receptors were obtained from a human donor with pancreatic ductal adenocarcinoma.

The chain is built from TRBV7-2 and TRBJ1-1; D not resolved. This CDR3 has 15 residues. Germline-derived CDR1 and CDR2 are SGHTA and FQGNSA. Trimming cost V 3 bases and J 0 bases, with 11 bases left between them. The CDR3 loop reads CASSLSTGMNTEAFF. The CDR3 coding sequence is TGTGCCAGCAGCTTGAGTACCGGGATGAACACTGAAGCTTTCTTT.

The chain employs TRBV29-1 and TRBJ1-2; D is unclear. The CDR3 is 14 amino acids. The germline CDR1 and CDR2 sequences are SQVTM and ANQGSEA. Deletions cut 4 bases from V and 2 bases from J, with 14 bases between. The CDR3 is CSVGERDTNYGYTF. In DNA form, the CDR3 reads TGCAGCGTTGGCGAAAGGGATACCAACTATGGCTACACCTTC.

The V call is TRBV28, the J call TRBJ1-4, with no clear D. This CDR3 has 15 amino acids. Germline V gene lookup returns CDR1 MDHEN and CDR2 SYDVKM. The ends were cut back, 6 bases at V and 6 bases at J, with 17 bases in the middle. In DNA, the CDR3 is TGTGCCAGCAGATCGGGATCCCTGGACGATGAAAAACTGTTTTTT. It is translated as CASRSGSLDDEKLFF.

The gene calls are TRBV6-1 and TRBJ2-7; D not certain. The germline V and J ends were trimmed by 5 bases and 5 bases, with 10 bases remaining between them. From germline, CDR1 is MNHNS and CDR2 SASEGT. The CDR3 consists of 12 residues. CDR3 loop: CASSPRNNEQYF. The DNA for the CDR3 is TGTGCCAGCAGTCCGCGTAATAACGAGCAGTACTTC.

The V gene is TRBV19, the J gene TRBJ1-5; D remains unclear. In germline, CDR1 is LNHDA, CDR2 SQIVND (reference sequence). V shed 4 bases and J shed 7 bases, with 14 bases lying between them. The CDR3 contains 14 residues. CDR3 in DNA: TGTGCCAGTAGTACCCGAAGGATTAGCCAGCCCCAGCATTTT. This gives the protein CASSTRRISQPQHF.

This sequence joins TRBV4-1 and TRBJ2-7; TRBD1 aligns across 9 bases. J lost 6 bases, V lost 0 bases, and 6 bases had no gene match. CDR3 size: 15 residues. Looked up from germline, CDR1 is MGHRA and CDR2 is YSYEKL. In nucleotides, the CDR3 is TGCGCCAGCAGCCAAGATGGGACAGGGATAGGCGAGCAGTACTTC. Its protein product is CASSQDGTGIGEQYF.

This rearrangement joins TRBV4-1 to TRBJ2-1; 11 bases fit TRBD2. Germline values: CDR1 MGHRA, CDR2 YSYEKL. V lost 3 bases, J lost 4 bases, and 8 bases stayed unmatched. The CDR3 consists of 17 residues. CDR3 sequence: CASSQTLAGGGYNEQFF. CDR3 in DNA: TGCGCCAGCAGCCAGACCCTAGCGGGAGGTGGGTACAATGAGCAGTTCTTC.

The chain combines TRBV5-4 with TRBJ2-7; D not certain. Trimming removed 3 bases from V and 5 bases from J, with 6 bases in between. The CDR3 consists of 11 residues. The germline CDR1 and CDR2 sequences are SGHNT and YYREEE (reference sequence). CDR3: CASSSFNEQYF. As DNA, the CDR3 is TGTGCCAGCAGCTCGTTCAACGAGCAGTACTTC.

This sequence joins TRBV27 and TRBJ1-1, with D unclear. V lost 3 bases to trimming and J lost 5 bases, with 10 bases between them. The CDR3 is 13 amino acids. CDR1 and CDR2 (germline): MNHEY, SMNVEV (reference sequence). The CDR3 DNA is TGTGCCAGCAGTTTCAACGGAGGGACTGAAGCTTTCTTT. Protein product: CASSFNGGTEAFF.

In this sample, this clone turned up a few times. CDR3 bases: TGTGCCAGCAGCCAAGAGGTTCGGCTAGCGGAGGGATACGAGCAGTACTTC. This codes for CASSQEVRLAEGYEQYF. The chain employs TRBV4-2 and TRBJ2-7; 7 nucleotides align to TRBD2. CDR1 is LGHNA, CDR2 YNFKEQ, per germline. The CDR3 is 17 amino acids. Unmatched junction bases numbered 12, after V lost 0 bases and J lost 4 bases.

The chain couples TRBV4-2 to TRBJ2-5; D is uncertain. Trimming stripped 0 bases from V and 2 bases from J, with 10 bases between. Per germline, CDR1 LGHNA and CDR2 YNFKEQ. The CDR3 extends over 15 amino acids. Written as DNA, the CDR3 is TGTGCCAGCAGCCAAGATAGAGCAGTACAAGAGACCCAGTACTTC. Translation: CASSQDRAVQETQYF.

The chain links TRBV7-2 to TRBJ1-5, with 7 positions matching TRBD1. Losses at the gene ends were 5 bases for V and 4 bases for J; bases not matched to a gene: 2. Germline V gene data show CDR1 as SGHTA and CDR2 as FQGNSA. The CDR3 has 13 residues. CDR3 sequence reads: CASSRQGNQPQHF. The CDR3 nucleotides are TGTGCCAGCAGCCGACAGGGAAATCAGCCCCAGCATTTT.

The chain employs TRBV5-3 and TRBJ2-7; D may be TRBD1 (6 bases). TRBV5-3 is placed among ORFs of uncertain function. V was clipped by 2 bases and J by 6 bases, with 15 bases between them. This CDR3 has 14 residues. This chain's CDR3 is CARSLLQGVSEQYF. The DNA of the CDR3 is TGTGCCAGAAGCTTACTACAGGGAGTATCCGAGCAGTACTTC.

The chain couples TRBV28 to TRBJ2-3; a possible D gene is TRBD2 (5 bases). The CDR3 extends over 16 amino acids. With 2 bases removed from V and 1 base from J, the gap between germline ends came to 13 bases. Germline values: CDR1 MDHEN, CDR2 SYDVKM. The CDR3 DNA is TGTGCCAGCAGTTTAAACCCGGGGTGGGGCACAGATACGCAGTATTTT. Translating gives CASSLNPGWGTDTQYF. The whole variable domain, filled in from reference TRBV28 and TRBJ2-3, reads DVKVTQSSRYLVKRTGEKVFLECVQDMDHENMFWYRQDPGLGLRLIYFSYDVKMKEKGDIPEGYSVSREKKERFSLILESASTNQTSMYLCASSLNPGWGTDTQYFGPGTRLTVL.

The chain joins TRBV2 to TRBJ2-7; the D gene is possibly TRBD1 (6 bases). Trimming cost V 5 bases and J 0 bases, with 14 bases left between them. Germline assignment: CDR1 SNHLY and CDR2 FYNNEI. This CDR3 region has 15 residues. The CDR3 reads CASSTRQVSSYEQYF. The CDR3 DNA sequence: TGTGCCAGCAGTACCCGACAGGTCTCCTCCTACGAGCAGTACTTC.

This sequence joins TRBV11-2 and TRBJ2-7; maybe TRBD2 (6 bases). The germline CDR1 and CDR2 sequences are SGHAT and FQNNGV. The V gene lost 3 bases and the J gene lost 2 bases, with 8 bases spanning the gap. The CDR3 is 13 amino acids. The CDR3 region is CASSFAGPYEQYF. The CDR3 coding sequence is TGTGCCAGCAGCTTTGCGGGGCCCTACGAGCAGTACTTC.

The rearrangement uses TRBV5-6 and TRBJ1-5; a possible D gene is TRBD1 (5 bases). This CDR3 spans 14 amino acids. Germline assignment: CDR1 SGHDT and CDR2 YYEEEE. The V end lost 2 bases, the J end lost 3 bases, and 9 bases lay between the germline ends. The CDR3 nucleotides read TGTGCCAGCAGCTTTAGGGACTCCAATCAGCCCCAGCATTTT. This codes for CASSFRDSNQPQHF.

The chain is built from TRBV29-1 and TRBJ2-2; 10 bases map to TRBD1. Germline values: CDR1 SQVTM, CDR2 ANQGSEA. CDR3 size: 13 residues. Losses at the gene ends were 7 bases for V and 5 bases for J; bases not matched to a gene: 4. The chain's CDR3 is CSGRGQGTGELFF. The CDR3 DNA follows: TGCAGCGGCAGGGGACAGGGGACCGGGGAGCTGTTTTTT.

This chain links TRBV19 with TRBJ2-7, with 10 bases matching TRBD1. V trimming: 10 bases; J trimming: 3 bases; junction bases outside the gene matches: 3. Germline values: CDR1 LNHDA, CDR2 SQIVND (reference sequence). The CDR3 is 12 residues long. CDR3 bases: TGTGCCACAGGACAGGGGGTCTACGAGCAGTACTTC. This translates into CATGQGVYEQYF.

V gene TRBV7-2 combines with J gene TRBJ2-5, with 8 bases fitting TRBD1. The CDR3 runs 15 residues. Looked up from germline, CDR1 is SGHTA and CDR2 is FQGNSA. With 4 bases clipped from V and 5 bases from J, the junction kept 9 bases outside the gene matches. The CDR3 here is CASSSINRGRETQYF. The CDR3 DNA reads as TGTGCCAGCAGCTCCATCAACAGGGGGAGGGAGACCCAGTACTTC.

This chain links TRBV11-2 with TRBJ1-1; possibly TRBD1 for D (5 bases). Trimming cost V 5 bases and J 1 base, with 11 bases left between them. The CDR3 is made up of 14 amino acids. The germline V gene has CDR1 SGHAT and CDR2 FQNNGV. The DNA for the CDR3 is TGTGCCAGCAGCCCCGGGGCCCAGAACACTGAAGCTTTCTTT. Protein sequence: CASSPGAQNTEAFF.

The rearrangement uses TRBV7-9 and TRBJ2-5, with 10 bases fitting TRBD1. The CDR3 extends over 17 amino acids. Germline V gene lookup returns CDR1 SEHNR and CDR2 FQNEAQ (reference sequence). V was pared by 6 bases and J by 5 bases, with 15 bases of the junction left unmatched. CDR3 region: CASSPGTGDLFMETQYF. CDR3 in DNA: TGTGCCAGCAGTCCTGGGACAGGGGACCTTTTTATGGAGACCCAGTACTTC.

The chain employs TRBV27 and TRBJ1-2; D remains unclear. The CDR3 loop spans 15 amino acids. Trimming pared 5 bases from V and 0 bases from J, leaving 13 bases between. The germline gives CDR1 MNHEY, CDR2 SMNVEV (reference sequence). The CDR3: CASSPWTVANYGYTF. In DNA, the CDR3 is TGTGCCAGCAGTCCCTGGACGGTAGCTAACTATGGCTACACCTTC.

V gene TRBV11-3 combines with J gene TRBJ2-5; TRBD1 or TRBD2 may be the D gene (5 bases each). There are 16 residues in the CDR3. V shed 3 bases and J shed 2 bases, with 16 bases lying between them. Germline CDR1 and CDR2: SGHNT and YENEEA. CDR3 in DNA: TGTGCCAGCAGCTTCGTAACTAGGGGAAGGCAAGAGACCCAGTACTTC. This translates into CASSFVTRGRQETQYF.

The rearrangement joins TRBV15 to TRBJ2-5, with TRBD2 identical over 7 bases. CDR1 and CDR2 (germline): LNHNV, YYDKDF (reference sequence). The CDR3 totals 17 residues. Trimming cost V 1 base and J 5 bases; bases outside gene matches: 13. CDR3 loop: CATSRGTSGKGGETQYF. The CDR3 DNA is TGTGCCACCAGCAGAGGGACAAGCGGGAAGGGTGGGGAGACCCAGTACTTC.

The CDR3: CAISDLAGGLDAGANVLTF. DNA of the CDR3: TGTGCCATCAGTGATCTGGCGGGGGGGTTGGATGCTGGGGCCAACGTCCTGACTTTC. V and J are TRBV10-3 and TRBJ2-6, with TRBD2 matching 9 bases. The germline gives CDR1 ENHRY, CDR2 SYGVKD. CDR3 length equals 19 residues. The V gene end was trimmed by 3 bases and the J gene end by 2 bases; junction bases not matched to a gene: 11.

The chain joins TRBV7-9 to TRBJ1-1; 8 nucleotides match TRBD1. CDR1 is SEHNR, CDR2 FQNEAQ, per germline (reference sequence). J lost 2 bases, V lost 5 bases, and 4 bases had no gene match. There are 14 residues in the CDR3. DNA of the CDR3: TGTGCCAGCAGCACACAGGGGGTTAACACTGAAGCTTTCTTT. This sequence encodes CASSTQGVNTEAFF.

This chain connects TRBV5-4 to TRBJ1-6; 8 bases are a match to TRBD1. The CDR3 totals 13 residues. The germline gives CDR1 SGHNT, CDR2 YYREEE (reference sequence). Losses at the gene ends were 4 bases for V and 8 bases for J; bases not matched to a gene: 2. This chain's CDR3 is CASSQDRDSPLHF. Here the CDR3 DNA reads TGTGCCAGCAGCCAGGACAGGGATTCACCCCTCCACTTT.

This chain links TRBV5-1 with TRBJ2-7, with 9 bases lining up with TRBD1. V lost 5 bases and J lost 3; bases outside the gene matches: 9. CDR1 and CDR2 from the germline V gene are SGHRS and YFSETQ. The CDR3 has 15 residues. The CDR3 DNA reads TGCGCCAGCAGTCAACCGGGACAGGGTTTCTACGAGCAGTACTTC. Its protein is CASSQPGQGFYEQYF.

This rearrangement joins TRBV9 to TRBJ1-5; TRBD1 aligns across 7 bases. With V trimmed by 2 bases and J by 3 bases, 2 bases remained unmatched. Germline values: CDR1 SGDLS, CDR2 YYNGEE. The CDR3 contains 14 residues. The CDR3 DNA is TGTGCCAGCAGCGTCGGGACAGTCAATCAGCCCCAGCATTTT. It translates to CASSVGTVNQPQHF.

DNA of the CDR3: TGTGCCAGCAGTTCGACAGGGGTTGGAAACACCATATATTTT. Translation: CASSSTGVGNTIYF. This rearrangement joins TRBV28 to TRBJ1-3, with 8 bases that match TRBD1. Germline loops: CDR1 MDHEN, CDR2 SYDVKM. V gave up 4 bases and J gave up 3 bases; unmatched junction bases: 2. The CDR3 is made up of 14 amino acids.